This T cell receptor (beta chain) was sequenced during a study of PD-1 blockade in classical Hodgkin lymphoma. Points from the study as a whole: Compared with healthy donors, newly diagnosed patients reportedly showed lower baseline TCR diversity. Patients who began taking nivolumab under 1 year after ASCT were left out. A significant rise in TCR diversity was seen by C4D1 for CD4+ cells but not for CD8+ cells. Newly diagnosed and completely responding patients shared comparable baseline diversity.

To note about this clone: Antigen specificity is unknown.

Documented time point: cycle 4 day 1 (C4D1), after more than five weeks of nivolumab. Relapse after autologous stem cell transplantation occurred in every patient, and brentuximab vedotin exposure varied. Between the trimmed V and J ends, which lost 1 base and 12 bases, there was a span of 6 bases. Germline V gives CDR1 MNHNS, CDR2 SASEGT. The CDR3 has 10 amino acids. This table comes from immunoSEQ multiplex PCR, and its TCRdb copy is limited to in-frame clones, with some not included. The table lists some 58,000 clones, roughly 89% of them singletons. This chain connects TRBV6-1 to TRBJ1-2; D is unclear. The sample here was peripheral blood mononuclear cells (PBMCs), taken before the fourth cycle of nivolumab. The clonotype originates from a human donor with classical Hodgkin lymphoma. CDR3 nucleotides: TGTGCCAGCAGTGAAGGAAATCACACCTTC. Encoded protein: CASSEGNHTF.